This TCR beta chain was sequenced for a study of glioma-infiltrating T cells. This clonotype has a count of ten or more. TCR alpha and beta CDR3 regions were amplified from RNA using iRepertoire nested multiplex PCR. Via MiXCR, TCRdb re-called the multiplex PCR reads, giving one row per CDR3 protein. Among about 190,000 distinct CDR3 sequences listed, approximately 30% were seen once. Germline-derived CDR1 and CDR2 are KGHDR and SFDVKD. Losses at the gene ends were 3 bases for V and 4 bases for J; bases not matched to a gene: 7. This CDR3 contains 16 residues. This TCR was recovered from a human donor with low-grade glioma or glioblastoma, undergoing nonglioma brain surgery, or in good health (not recorded which). The rearrangement uses TRBV24-1 and TRBJ2-3; the match to TRBD1 covers 9 bases. Sequenced input: glioma tissue, nonneoplastic brain tissue, or PBMCs (not recorded which). The CDR3 region has the DNA TGTGCCACCAGTGATCCCCCCGGACAGGGGCCAGATACGCAGTATTTT. Residues: CATSDPPGQGPDTQYF.